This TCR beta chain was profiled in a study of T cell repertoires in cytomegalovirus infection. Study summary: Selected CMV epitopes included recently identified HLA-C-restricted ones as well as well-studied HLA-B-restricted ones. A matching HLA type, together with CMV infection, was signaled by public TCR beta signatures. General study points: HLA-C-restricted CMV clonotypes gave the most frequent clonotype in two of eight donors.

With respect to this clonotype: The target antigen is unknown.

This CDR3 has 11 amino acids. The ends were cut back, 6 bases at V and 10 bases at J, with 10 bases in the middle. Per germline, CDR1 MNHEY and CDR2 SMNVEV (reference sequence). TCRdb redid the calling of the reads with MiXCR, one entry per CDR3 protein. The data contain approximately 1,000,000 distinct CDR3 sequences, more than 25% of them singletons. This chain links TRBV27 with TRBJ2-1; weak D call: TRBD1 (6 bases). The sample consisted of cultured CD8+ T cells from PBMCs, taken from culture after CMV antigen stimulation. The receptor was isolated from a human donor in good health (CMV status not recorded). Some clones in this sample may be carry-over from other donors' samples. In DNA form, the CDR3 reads TGTGCCAGCAGCCAGGGGTGGGAGCAGTTCTTC. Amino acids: CASSQGWEQFF.